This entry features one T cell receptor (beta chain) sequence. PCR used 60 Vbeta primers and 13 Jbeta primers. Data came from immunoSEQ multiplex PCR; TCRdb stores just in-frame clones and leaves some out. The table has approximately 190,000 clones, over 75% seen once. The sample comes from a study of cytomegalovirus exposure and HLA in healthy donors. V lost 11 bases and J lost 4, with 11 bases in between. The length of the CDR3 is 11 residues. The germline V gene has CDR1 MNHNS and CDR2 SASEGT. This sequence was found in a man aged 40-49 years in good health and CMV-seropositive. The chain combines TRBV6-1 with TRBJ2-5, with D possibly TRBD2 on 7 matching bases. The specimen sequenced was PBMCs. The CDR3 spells CASGGRETQYF. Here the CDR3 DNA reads TGTGCCTCCGGGGGGCGAGAGACCCAGTACTTC.